The text below deals with one T cell receptor beta chain. This clone occurred a few times. Its antigen target is currently unknown. Per-base quality was not reported, and no clone a single base away is much larger than it. This entry comes from a study of CD4 T cells in relation to SARS-CoV-2 and coronaviruses (TCRdb year 2021). In terms of the full investigation: In the ViraFEST assay, PBMCs were cultured with antigen for approximately ten days, after which TCR beta CDR3s were sequenced to identify antigen-specific clonal expansions. The full convalescent cohort of some 11 patients had a median age of about 38 years, ranging from about 20 to 80 years. Among the approximately 12 convalescent patients, 8 males and 4 females were included, and two of the subjects were Hispanic. At the level of individual TCR clonotypes, the study evaluated whether memory CD4+ T cells crossreact between the spike proteins of SARS-CoV-2 and those of common cold coronaviruses. The Adaptive Biotechnologies TCR-sequencing kit was used to sequence samples from three pre-COVID donors and the naive versus memory experiments, while other data came from Illumina-based sequencing. For other donors in the study, expansion assays were sequenced with a different, Illumina-based TCR-beta assay. Patient-derived lymphoblastoid cell lines were used to map the HLA restriction of shared crossreactive spike epitopes. Findings and caveats that apply to the study as a whole: Memory CD4+ clonotypes crossrecognizing SARS-CoV-2 and at least one common cold coronavirus spike were found in 55% to 75% of donors. Crossreactivity analysis centred on spike protein, so crossreactivity against other viral proteins was not assessed. The study was constrained by small numbers of patients and of tested TCRs. Compared with monoreactive clones, crossreactive clones had significantly weaker SARS-CoV-2-driven expansion, a result consistent with antigenic imprinting. Pre-pandemic and post-infection samples were not both contributed by any donor, so tracing of the source of pre-existing responses was limited. Naive versus memory sequencing indicated the assay detects memory recall responses rather than primary responses primed during culture.

Survey-level immunoSEQ TCR-beta sequencing was performed on DNA from CEF-cultured naive and memory CD4+ T cells. The original pipeline was this. During preprocessing, nonproductive sequences were removed, as were CDR3s that did not start with C, did not end with F or W, or were shorter than 7 amino acids. Antigen-specific clonotypes were called with the MANAFEST web app, based on expansion relative to reference and other culture wells. A clone counted as positive if significantly expanded in 2 of 3 replicate wells versus the reference culture at FDR below 0.05. For a clone to be considered positive, significant expansion relative to all other tandem wells and an odds ratio above 5 were also required. Cultured and uncultured naive and memory CD4+ repertoires were searched for CDR3s previously identified as spike- and CEF-reactive. CDR3 homology was quantified as pairwise Levenshtein distance, calculated with the stringdist R package after three terminal residues were trimmed from each end. TCRdb holds this immuneACCESS table with in-frame rearrangements only. Some clones are missing; in checked studies, unresolved V genes explain under half, and the rest has no known cause. D and trimming were read from the DNA, whereas the V and J calls and clone size are those reported in that table. The sample table shows about 31,000 clones, and roughly 82% are seen once. 3% to 4% of the sample lies in the top ten.

Naive and memory CD4+ T cells were separated from cryopreserved PBMCs by CD4 enrichment followed by EasySep naive CD4+ T cell enrichment. For roughly 11 days, sorted naive or memory CD4+ T cells (over 90,000) were cultured at a 1:1 ratio with T cell-depleted PBMCs and CEF peptides. In general, every peptide culture condition was set up in three replicate wells. PBMCs were isolated from leukapheresis product or whole blood by Ficoll-Paque PLUS gradient centrifugation. PBMCs were either cryopreserved at -140°C or used fresh in the expansion assay. The QIAamp Micro DNA Kit was used to extract genomic DNA from the CD4+ T cells. Input material: memory CD4+ T cells from PBMCs, cultured in vitro. The cell subset or site label on this specimen signifies: memory (non-naive) CD4+ T cells. The source is an adult with COVID-19.

CDR3 loop: CASSLQQGTEAFF. The DNA is TGCGCCAGCAGCTTGCAACAGGGAACTGAAGCTTTCTTT. The sequence links TRBV5-1 to TRBJ1-1; the D gene is perhaps TRBD1, on 6 matching bases. Relative to germline, V is 1 base shorter and J is 5 bases shorter, with 9 bases between their ends. The cysteine opens and the phenylalanine closes a CDR3 of 13 amino acids. The DNA shown is the 39-base CDR3, in frame from base 1. Taken from the germline V gene, the CDR1 and CDR2 loops are SGHRS and YFSETQ.